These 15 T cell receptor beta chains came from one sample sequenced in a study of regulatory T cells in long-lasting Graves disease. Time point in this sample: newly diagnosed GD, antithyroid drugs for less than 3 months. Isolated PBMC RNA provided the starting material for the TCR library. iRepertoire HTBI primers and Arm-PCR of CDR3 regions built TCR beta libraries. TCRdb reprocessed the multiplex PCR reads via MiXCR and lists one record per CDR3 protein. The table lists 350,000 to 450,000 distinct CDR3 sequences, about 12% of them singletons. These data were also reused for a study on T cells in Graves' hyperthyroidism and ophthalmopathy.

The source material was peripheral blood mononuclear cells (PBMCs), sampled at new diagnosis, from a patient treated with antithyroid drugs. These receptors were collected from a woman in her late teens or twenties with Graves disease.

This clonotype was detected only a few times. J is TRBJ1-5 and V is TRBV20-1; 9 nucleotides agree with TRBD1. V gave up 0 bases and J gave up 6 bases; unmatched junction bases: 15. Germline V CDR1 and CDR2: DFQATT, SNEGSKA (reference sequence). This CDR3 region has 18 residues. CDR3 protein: CSAREFPGTGIGRQPQHF. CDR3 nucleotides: TGCAGTGCTAGAGAATTTCCCGGGACAGGGATTGGACGTCAGCCCCAGCATTTT.

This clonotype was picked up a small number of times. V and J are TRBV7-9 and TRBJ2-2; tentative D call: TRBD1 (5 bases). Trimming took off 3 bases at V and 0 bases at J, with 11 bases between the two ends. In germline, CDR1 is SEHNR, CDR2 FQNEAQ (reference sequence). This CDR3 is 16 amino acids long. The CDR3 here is CASSFQGLANTGELFF. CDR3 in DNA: TGTGCCAGCAGCTTCCAGGGTCTCGCGAACACCGGGGAGCTGTTTTTT.

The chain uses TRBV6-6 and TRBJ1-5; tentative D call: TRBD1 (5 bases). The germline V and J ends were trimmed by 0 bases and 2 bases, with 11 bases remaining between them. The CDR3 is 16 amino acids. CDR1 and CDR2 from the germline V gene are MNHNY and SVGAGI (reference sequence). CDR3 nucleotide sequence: TGTGCCAGCAGTTACTCGATAGGGGACGGCAATCAGCCCCAGCATTTT. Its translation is CASSYSIGDGNQPQHF.

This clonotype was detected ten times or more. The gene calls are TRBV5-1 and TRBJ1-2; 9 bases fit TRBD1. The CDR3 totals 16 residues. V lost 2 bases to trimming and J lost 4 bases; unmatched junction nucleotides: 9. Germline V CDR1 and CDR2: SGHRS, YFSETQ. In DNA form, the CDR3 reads TGCGCCAGCAGCTTCTTACGACAGGGGGATGGCTATGGCTACACCTTC. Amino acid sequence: CASSFLRQGDGYGYTF.

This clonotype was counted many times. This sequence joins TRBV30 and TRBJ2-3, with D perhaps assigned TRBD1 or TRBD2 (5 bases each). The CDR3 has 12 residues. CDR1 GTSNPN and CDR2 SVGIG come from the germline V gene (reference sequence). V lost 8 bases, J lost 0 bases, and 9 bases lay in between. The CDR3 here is CAEWGSTDTQYF. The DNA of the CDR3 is TGTGCCGAATGGGGGAGCACAGATACGCAGTATTTT.

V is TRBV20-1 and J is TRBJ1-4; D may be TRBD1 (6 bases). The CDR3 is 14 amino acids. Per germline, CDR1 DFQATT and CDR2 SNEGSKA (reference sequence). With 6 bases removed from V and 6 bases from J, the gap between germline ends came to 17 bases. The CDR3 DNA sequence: TGCAGTGCGACAGTCACAGGGACTCATGAAAAACTGTTTTTT. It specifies CSATVTGTHEKLFF.

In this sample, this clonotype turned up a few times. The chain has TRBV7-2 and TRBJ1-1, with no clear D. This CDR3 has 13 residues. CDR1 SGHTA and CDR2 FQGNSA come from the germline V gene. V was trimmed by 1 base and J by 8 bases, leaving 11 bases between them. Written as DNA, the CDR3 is TGTGCCAGCAGCTTAGGGCTCGTCAGGGAAGCTTTCTTT. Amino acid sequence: CASSLGLVREAFF.

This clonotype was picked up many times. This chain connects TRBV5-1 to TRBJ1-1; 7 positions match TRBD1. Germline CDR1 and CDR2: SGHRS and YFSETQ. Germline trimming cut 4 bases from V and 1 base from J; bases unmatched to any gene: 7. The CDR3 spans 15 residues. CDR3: CASSHYGTENTEAFF. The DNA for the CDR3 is TGCGCCAGCAGCCACTATGGGACAGAGAACACTGAAGCTTTCTTT.

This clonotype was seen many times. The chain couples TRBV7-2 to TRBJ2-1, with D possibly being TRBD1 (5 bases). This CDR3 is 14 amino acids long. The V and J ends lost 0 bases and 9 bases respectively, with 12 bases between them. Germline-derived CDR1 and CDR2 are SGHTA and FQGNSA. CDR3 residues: CASSLADMVGEQFF. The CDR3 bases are TGTGCCAGCAGCTTAGCGGACATGGTGGGTGAGCAGTTCTTC.

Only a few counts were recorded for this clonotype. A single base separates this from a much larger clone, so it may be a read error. The DNA for the CDR3 is TGCAGCGGGCGGATGAACACTGAAGCTCTCTTT. Amino acid sequence: CSGRMNTEALF. This chain links TRBV29-1 with TRBJ1-1; D not resolved. This CDR3 contains 11 residues. CDR1 is SQVTM, CDR2 ANQGSEA, per germline.

CDR3 residues: CASSYSIHTGLAEAFF. The CDR3 DNA sequence: TGTGCCAGCAGTTACTCCATTCACACAGGGTTGGCTGAAGCTTTCTTT. This sequence joins TRBV6-2 or TRBV6-3 and TRBJ1-1; D perhaps matches TRBD1 (6 bases). Germline CDR1 is MNHEY and CDR2 is SVGEGT. The V end lost 0 bases, the J end lost 6 bases, and 17 bases lay between the germline ends. The CDR3 has 16 residues.

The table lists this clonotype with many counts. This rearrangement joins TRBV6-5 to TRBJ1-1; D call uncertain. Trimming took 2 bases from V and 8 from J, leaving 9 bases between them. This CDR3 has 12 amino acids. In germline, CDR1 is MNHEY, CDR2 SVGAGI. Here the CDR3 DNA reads TGTGCCAGCAGTTACGACGGTTTAGAAGCTTTCTTT. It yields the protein CASSYDGLEAFF.

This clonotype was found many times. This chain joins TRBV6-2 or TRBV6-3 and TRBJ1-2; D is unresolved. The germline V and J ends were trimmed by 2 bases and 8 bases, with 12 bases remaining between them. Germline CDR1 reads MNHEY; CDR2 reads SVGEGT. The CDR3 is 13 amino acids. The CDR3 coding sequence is TGTGCCAGCAGTTACCCGGGCGGGGAAGGCTACACCTTC. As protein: CASSYPGGEGYTF.

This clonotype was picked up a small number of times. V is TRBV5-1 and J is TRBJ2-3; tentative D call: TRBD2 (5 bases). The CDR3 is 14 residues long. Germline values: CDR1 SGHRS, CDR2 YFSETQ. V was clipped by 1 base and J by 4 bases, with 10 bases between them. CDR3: CASSLMGSPDTQYF. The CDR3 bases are TGCGCCAGCAGCTTGATGGGGAGTCCAGATACGCAGTATTTT. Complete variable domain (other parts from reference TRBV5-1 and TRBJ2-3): KAGVTQTPRYLIKTRGQQVTLSCSPISGHRSVSWYQQTPGQGLQFLFEYFSETQRNKGNFPGRFSGRQFSNSRSEMNVSTLELGDSALYLCASSLMGSPDTQYFGPGTRLTVL.

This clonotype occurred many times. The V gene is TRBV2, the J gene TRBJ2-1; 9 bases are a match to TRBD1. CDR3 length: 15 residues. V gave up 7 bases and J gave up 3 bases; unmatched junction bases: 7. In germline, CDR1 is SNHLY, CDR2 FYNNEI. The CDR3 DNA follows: TGTGCCAGCAACCCCAGGACAGGGGACTACAATGAGCAGTTCTTC. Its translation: CASNPRTGDYNEQFF.